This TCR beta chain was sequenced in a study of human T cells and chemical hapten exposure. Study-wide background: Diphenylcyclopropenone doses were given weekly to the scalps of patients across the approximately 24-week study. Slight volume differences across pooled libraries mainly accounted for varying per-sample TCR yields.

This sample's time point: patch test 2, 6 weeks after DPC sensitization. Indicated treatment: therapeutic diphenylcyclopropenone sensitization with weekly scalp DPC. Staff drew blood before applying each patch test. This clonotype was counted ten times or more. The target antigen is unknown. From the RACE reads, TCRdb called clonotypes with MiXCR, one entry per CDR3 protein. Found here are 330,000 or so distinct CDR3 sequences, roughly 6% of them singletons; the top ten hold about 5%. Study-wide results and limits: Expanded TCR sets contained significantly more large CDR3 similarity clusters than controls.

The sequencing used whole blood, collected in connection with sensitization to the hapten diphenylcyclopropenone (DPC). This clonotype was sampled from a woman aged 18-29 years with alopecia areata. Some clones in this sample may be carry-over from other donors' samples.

In DNA form, the CDR3 reads TGCGCCAGCAGCCCCAGACAGGGCACAGATACGCAGTATTTT. Its translation: CASSPRQGTDTQYF. The V and J genes are TRBV5-1 and TRBJ2-3, with D perhaps TRBD1 (6 bases). The V gene's germline CDR1 is SGHRS and CDR2 YFSETQ. The CDR3 sequence is 14 residues long. Trimming left V 4 bases short and J 1 base short, with 10 bases between. The whole variable domain, filled in from reference TRBV5-1 and TRBJ2-3, reads KAGVTQTPRYLIKTRGQQVTLSCSPISGHRSVSWYQQTPGQGLQFLFEYFSETQRNKGNFPGRFSGRQFSNSRSEMNVSTLELGDSALYLCASSPRQGTDTQYFGPGTRLTVL.